This TCR beta chain was sequenced in a study of tumor-infiltrating lymphocytes in oesophageal squamous cell carcinoma (dated by TCRdb to 2015 to 2016). This clonotype was detected only once. Its specific antigen is unknown. Base-call qualities are not available, and no considerably larger clone is one nucleotide away. A solitary read yields weak support. The germline V gene (reference sequence) gives CDR1 as MNHEY and CDR2 as SMNVEV. V is cut back by 3 bases and J by 4 bases, with 12 bases in the junction unmatched. There are 18 amino acids in the CDR3, from cysteine to phenylalanine inclusive. Only CDR3 DNA is held: 54 bases, read in frame from base 1. Receptor libraries were prepared by PCR. The sequencing machine was an Illumina HiSeq 2000. TCRdb reprocessed the public reads (quality trimming at Q25 with fastp, clone calling with MiXCR) and kept in-frame beta chains. Rows with a matching CDR3 protein are joined into one entry that keeps the most common DNA and genes. The sample contains some 10,000 distinct CDR3 sequences, 55% of them found a single time. Clones ranked in the top ten supply roughly a quarter of the sample.

The TCR sequence derives from a male donor with esophageal squamous cell carcinoma. The V and J segments used are TRBV27 and TRBJ1-3, with 10 middle bases fitting TRBD1. Sequencing was performed on esophageal tumor tissue. The sequence in DNA is TGTGCCAGCAGTTTCCTTCCCCCGGGACAGGGGTTGGGAAACACCATATATTTT. Its translation reads: CASSFLPPGQGLGNTIYF.